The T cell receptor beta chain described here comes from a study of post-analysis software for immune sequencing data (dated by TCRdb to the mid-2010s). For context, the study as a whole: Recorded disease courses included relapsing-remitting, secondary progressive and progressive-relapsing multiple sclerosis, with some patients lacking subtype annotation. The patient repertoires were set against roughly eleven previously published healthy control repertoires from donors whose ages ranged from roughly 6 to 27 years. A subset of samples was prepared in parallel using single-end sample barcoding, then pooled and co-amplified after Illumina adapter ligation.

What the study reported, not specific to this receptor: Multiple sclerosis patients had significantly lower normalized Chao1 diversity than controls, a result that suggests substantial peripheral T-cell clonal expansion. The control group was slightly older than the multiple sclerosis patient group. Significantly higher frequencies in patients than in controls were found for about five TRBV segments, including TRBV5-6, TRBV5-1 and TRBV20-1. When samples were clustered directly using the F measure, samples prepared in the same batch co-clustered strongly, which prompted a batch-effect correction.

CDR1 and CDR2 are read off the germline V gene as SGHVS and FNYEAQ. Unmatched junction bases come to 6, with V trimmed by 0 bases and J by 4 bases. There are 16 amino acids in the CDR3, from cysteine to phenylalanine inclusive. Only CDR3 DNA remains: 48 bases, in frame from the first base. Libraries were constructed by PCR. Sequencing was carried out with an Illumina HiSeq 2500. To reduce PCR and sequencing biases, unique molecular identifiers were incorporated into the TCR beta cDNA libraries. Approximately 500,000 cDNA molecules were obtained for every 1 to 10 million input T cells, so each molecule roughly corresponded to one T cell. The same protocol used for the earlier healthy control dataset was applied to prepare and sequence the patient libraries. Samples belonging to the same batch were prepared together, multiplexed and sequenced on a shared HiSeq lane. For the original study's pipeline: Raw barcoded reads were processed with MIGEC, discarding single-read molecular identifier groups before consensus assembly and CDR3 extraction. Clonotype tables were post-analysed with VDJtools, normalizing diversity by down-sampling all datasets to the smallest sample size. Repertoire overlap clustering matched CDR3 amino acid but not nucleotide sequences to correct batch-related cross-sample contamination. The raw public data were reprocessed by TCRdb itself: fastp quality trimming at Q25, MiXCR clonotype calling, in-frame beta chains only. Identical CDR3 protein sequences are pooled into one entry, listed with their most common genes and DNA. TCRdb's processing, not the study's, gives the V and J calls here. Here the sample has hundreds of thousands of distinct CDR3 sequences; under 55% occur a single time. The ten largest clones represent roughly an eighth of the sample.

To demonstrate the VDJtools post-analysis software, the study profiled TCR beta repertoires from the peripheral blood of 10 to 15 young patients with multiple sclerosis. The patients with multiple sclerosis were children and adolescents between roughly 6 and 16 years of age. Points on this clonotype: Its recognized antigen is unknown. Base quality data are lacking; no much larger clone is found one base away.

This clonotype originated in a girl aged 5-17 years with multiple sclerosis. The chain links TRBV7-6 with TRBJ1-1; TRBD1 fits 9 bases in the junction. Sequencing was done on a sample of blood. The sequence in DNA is TGTGCCAGCAGCTTAGCGTACAGGGGGCCGGGCACTGAAGCTTTCTTT. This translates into CASSLAYRGPGTEAFF.